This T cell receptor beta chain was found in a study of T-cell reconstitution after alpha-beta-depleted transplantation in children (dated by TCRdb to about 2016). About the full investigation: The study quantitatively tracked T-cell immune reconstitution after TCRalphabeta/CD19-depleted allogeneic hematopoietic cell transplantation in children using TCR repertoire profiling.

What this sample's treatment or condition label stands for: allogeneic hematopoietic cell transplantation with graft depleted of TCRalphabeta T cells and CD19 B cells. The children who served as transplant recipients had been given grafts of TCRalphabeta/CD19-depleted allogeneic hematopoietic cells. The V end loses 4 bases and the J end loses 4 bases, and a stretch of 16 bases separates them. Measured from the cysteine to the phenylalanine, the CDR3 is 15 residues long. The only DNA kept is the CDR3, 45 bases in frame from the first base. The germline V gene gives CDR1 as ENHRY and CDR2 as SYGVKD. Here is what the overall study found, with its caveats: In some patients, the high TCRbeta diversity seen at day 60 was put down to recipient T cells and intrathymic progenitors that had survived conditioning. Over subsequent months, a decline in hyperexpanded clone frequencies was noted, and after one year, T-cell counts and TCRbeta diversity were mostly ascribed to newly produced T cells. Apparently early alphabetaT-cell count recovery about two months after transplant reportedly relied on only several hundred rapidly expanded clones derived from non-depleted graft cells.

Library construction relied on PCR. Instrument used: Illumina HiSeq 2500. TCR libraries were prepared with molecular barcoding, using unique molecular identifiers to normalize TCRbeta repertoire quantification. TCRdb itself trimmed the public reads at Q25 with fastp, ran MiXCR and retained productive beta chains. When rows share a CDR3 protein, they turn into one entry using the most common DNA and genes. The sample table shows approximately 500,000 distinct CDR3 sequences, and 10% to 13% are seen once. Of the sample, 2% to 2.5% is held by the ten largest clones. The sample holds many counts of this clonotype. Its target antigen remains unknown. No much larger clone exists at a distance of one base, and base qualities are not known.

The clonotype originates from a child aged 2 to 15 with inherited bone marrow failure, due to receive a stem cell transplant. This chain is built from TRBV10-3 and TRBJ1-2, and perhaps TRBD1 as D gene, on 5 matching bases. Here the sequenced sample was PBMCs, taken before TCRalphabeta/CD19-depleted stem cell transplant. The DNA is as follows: TGTGCCATCAGTGTTGAGGGGCCGGGCGGCTATGGCTACACCTTC. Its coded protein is CAISVEGPGGYGYTF.